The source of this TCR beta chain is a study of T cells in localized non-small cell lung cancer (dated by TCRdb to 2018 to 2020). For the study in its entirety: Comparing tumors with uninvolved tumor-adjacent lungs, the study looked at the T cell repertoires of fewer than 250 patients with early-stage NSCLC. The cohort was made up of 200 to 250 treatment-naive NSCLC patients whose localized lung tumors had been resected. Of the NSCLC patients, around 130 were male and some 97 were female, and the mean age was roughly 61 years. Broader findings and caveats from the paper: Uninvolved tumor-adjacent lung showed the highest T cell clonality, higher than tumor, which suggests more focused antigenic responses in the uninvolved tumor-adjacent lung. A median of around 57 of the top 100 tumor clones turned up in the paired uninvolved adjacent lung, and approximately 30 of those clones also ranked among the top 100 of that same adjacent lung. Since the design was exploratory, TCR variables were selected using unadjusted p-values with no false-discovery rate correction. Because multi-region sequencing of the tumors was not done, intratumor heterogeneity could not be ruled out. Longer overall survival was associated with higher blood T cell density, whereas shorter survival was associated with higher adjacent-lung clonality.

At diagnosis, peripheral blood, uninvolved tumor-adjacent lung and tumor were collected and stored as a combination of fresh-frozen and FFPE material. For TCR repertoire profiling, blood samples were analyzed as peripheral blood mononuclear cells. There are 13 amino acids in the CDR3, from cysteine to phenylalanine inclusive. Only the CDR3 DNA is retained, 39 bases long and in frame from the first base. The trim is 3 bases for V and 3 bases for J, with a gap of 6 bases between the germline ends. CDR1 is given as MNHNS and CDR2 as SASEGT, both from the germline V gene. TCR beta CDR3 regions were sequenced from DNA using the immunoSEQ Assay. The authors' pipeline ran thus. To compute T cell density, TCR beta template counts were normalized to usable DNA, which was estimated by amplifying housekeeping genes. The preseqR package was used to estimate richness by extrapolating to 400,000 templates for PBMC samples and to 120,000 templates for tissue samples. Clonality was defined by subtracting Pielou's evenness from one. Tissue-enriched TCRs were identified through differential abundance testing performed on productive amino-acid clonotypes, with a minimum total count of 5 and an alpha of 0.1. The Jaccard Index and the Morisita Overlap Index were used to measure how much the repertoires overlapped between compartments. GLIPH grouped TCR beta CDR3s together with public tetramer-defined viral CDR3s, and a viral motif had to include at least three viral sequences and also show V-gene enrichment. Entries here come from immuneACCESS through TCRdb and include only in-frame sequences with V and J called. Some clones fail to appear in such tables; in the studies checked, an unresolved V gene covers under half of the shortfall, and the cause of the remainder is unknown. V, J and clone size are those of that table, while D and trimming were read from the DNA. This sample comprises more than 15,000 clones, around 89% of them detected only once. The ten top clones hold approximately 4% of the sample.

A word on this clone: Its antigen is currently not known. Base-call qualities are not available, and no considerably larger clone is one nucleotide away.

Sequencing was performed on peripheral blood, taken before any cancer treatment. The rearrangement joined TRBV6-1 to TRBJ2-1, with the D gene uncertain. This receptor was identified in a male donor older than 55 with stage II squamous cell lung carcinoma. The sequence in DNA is TGTGCCAGCAGTGACCAGGACTACAATGAGCAGTTCTTC. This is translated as CASSDQDYNEQFF.